The 4 T cell receptor beta chains reported below all come from one sample, sequenced in a study of T cells in Graves' hyperthyroidism and ophthalmopathy (dated by TCRdb to the late 2010s). The library was made by multiplex PCR. Sequencer: Illumina HiSeq 2000. Amplification of TCR beta CDR3 regions was carried out from RNA transcripts. For the first round of RT-PCR on the TCR CDR3, the HTBI primer set was used together with the Qiagen OneStep RT-PCR kit. In TCRdb, the public reads were trimmed at Q25 with fastp and aligned with MiXCR, with productive beta chains retained. Every distinct CDR3 protein forms one entry, paired with its most common genes and DNA. The sample has roughly 500,000 distinct CDR3 sequences on record, under 60% of them singletons. Roughly 19% of the sample is taken by the ten largest. Sequenced input: peripheral blood or thyroid tissue (not recorded which). The origin of the receptors is an adult woman with Graves' disease, either hyperthyroidism or ophthalmopathy (not recorded which).

This clonotype was counted at least ten times. V usage is TRBV7-3 and J usage is TRBJ1-2; TRBD1 matches at 7 bases. V shed 6 bases, J shed 4 bases, and the junction held 17 bases outside the gene matches. Germline CDR1 and CDR2: SGHTA and FQGTGA. CDR3 length equals 17 residues. CDR3 loop: CASSPTALQGNGYGYTF. CDR3 bases: TGTGCCAGCAGTCCCACAGCGTTACAGGGGAACGGCTATGGCTACACCTTC. Full variable domain (rest looked up from reference TRBV7-3 and TRBJ1-2): GAGVSQTPSNKVTEKGKYVELRCDPISGHTALYWYRQSLGQGPEFLIYFQGTGAADDSGLPNDRFFAVRPEGSVSTLKIQRTERGDSAVYLCASSPTALQGNGYGYTFGSGTRLTVV.

This clonotype was seen a few times. Just one base apart from a much larger clone, this may be a read error. J is TRBJ1-1 and V is TRBV7-3; 8 bases match TRBD1. Per the germline V gene, CDR1 is SGHTA and CDR2 is FQGTGA. The CDR3 covers 16 residues. The CDR3 is CASSVTGGGWNTEASF. The CDR3 DNA follows: TGTGCCAGCAGCGTTACAGGGGGAGGGTGGAACACTGAAGCTTCCTTT.

Ten or more counts support this clonotype. V and J are TRBV5-1 and TRBJ2-2, with a weak D call TRBD1 (6 bases). Trimming removed 4 bases from V and 7 bases from J, with 14 bases in between. The CDR3 consists of 14 residues. Germline CDR1 reads SGHRS; CDR2 reads YFSETQ. This chain's CDR3 is CASSQGQRVGELFF. In DNA, the CDR3 is TGCGCCAGCAGCCAAGGACAGAGGGTCGGGGAGCTGTTTTTT. The full variable domain, with the rest looked up from reference TRBV5-1 and TRBJ2-2, is KAGVTQTPRYLIKTRGQQVTLSCSPISGHRSVSWYQQTPGQGLQFLFEYFSETQRNKGNFPGRFSGRQFSNSRSEMNVSTLELGDSALYLCASSQGQRVGELFFGEGSRLTVL.

This clonotype was seen ten or more times. V gene TRBV28 combines with J gene TRBJ2-5; D is unclear. V lost 5 bases, J lost 5 bases, and 6 bases lay in between. Germline CDR1 and CDR2: MDHEN and SYDVKM. There are 11 residues in the CDR3. The CDR3 DNA is TGTGCCAGCAGTGATATGGAGACCCAGTACTTC. Protein: CASSDMETQYF.